This T cell receptor (beta chain) originates from a study of CD8 T cells in ankylosing spondylitis. The CDR3 loop spans 18 amino acids. V was trimmed by 4 bases and J by 0 bases, leaving 21 bases between them. Findings and limits, study-wide: As reported, disease-linked clones showed significant enrichment in matched ankylosing spondylitis synovial fluid. What seemed typical of ankylosing spondylitis blood was a TCR beta motif built from eight highly homologous variants.

TCRdb reprocessed the 5' RACE reads with MiXCR, giving one entry per CDR3 protein. This table holds around 220,000 distinct CDR3 sequences, around 17% found once. Worth noting for this clonotype: Its antigen remains unidentified.

Sequencing used blood, either unsorted or a sorted T cell fraction (not recorded which). The source of this sequence is a male donor with ankylosing spondylitis. The gene calls are TRBV12-3 or TRBV12-4 and TRBJ1-1, with D uncertain. The CDR3: CASSSHAGIPHLNTEAFF. Written as DNA, the CDR3 is TGTGCCAGCAGTTCACACGCCGGGATACCACACCTGAACACTGAAGCTTTCTTT.